This passage covers 13 T cell receptor beta chains from one sample sequenced in a study of T cell clonotyping in hematopoietic cell transplantation (dated by TCRdb to the early 2020s). Libraries were prepared through the immunoSEQ multiplex PCR assay. The clones in this table, taken by TCRdb from immuneACCESS, are in-frame only. Not every clone is retained; where verified, under half of the shortfall comes from an unresolved V gene, and the cause of the rest is unknown. The sample profile shows 16,000 or so clones; about two thirds of them were found once. The ten largest clones add up to about 11% of the sample. The sample's time point label is to be understood as: 30 days after allo-HCT. This specimen was PBMCs, taken 30 days after allogeneic stem cell transplant. These receptors were collected from a male patient aged 45 to 59 who had an allogeneic stem cell transplant from an unrelated donor, so T cells may come from the graft donor. Some clones in this sample may be carry-over from other donors' samples.

The gene calls are TRBV4-3 and TRBJ1-2, with D unclear. Germline V gene lookup returns CDR1 LGHNA and CDR2 YSLEER. Between the trimmed V and J ends, which lost 3 bases and 0 bases, there was a span of 11 bases. The CDR3 contains 15 residues. CDR3 protein: CASSQDPRANYGYTF. In DNA, the CDR3 is TGCGCCAGCAGCCAGGATCCACGCGCTAACTATGGCTACACCTTC.

This chain uses TRBV28 with TRBJ1-2; the D gene is possibly TRBD1 (5 bases). The CDR3 extends over 13 amino acids. Germline-derived CDR1 and CDR2 are MDHEN and SYDVKM. V was shortened by 5 bases and J by 2 bases, with 9 bases between the two germline ends. Here the CDR3 DNA reads TGTGCCAGCAGTCAGGGCCGAAACTATGGCTACACCTTC. Translated, it gives CASSQGRNYGYTF.

The V gene is TRBV28, the J gene TRBJ2-2, with D hard to call. CDR1 MDHEN and CDR2 SYDVKM come from the germline V gene. The CDR3 sequence is 13 residues long. The V end was cut by 1 base, the J end by 4 bases, with 4 bases between. CDR3: CASSLYSTGELFF. Written as DNA, the CDR3 is TGTGCCAGCAGTTTATACAGCACCGGGGAGCTGTTTTTT. Filled out from reference TRBV28 and TRBJ2-2, the complete variable domain reads DVKVTQSSRYLVKRTGEKVFLECVQDMDHENMFWYRQDPGLGLRLIYFSYDVKMKEKGDIPEGYSVSREKKERFSLILESASTNQTSMYLCASSLYSTGELFFGEGSRLTVL.

The V gene is TRBV14, the J gene TRBJ2-7, with 7 bases identical to TRBD1. CDR1 and CDR2 (germline): SGHDN, FVKESK. Trimming removed 3 bases from V and 2 bases from J; junction bases left unmatched: 10. This CDR3 contains 16 residues. This chain's CDR3 is CASSQLPGQSPYEQYF. The CDR3 nucleotides read TGTGCCAGCAGCCAGTTACCGGGACAGAGCCCCTACGAGCAGTACTTC.

The CDR3: CAWGTGVETGELFF. The CDR3 DNA reads TGTGCCTGGGGGACAGGGGTAGAGACCGGGGAGCTGTTTTTT. The rearrangement links TRBV30 to TRBJ2-2; TRBD1 agrees at 10 bases. The CDR3 length is 14 residues. Germline V gene lookup returns CDR1 GTSNPN and CDR2 SVGIG (reference sequence). The J segment lost 5 bases and the V segment lost 5 bases, leaving 5 bases of the junction unmatched.

The chain couples TRBV29-1 to TRBJ2-5, with D perhaps TRBD1 (6 bases). Germline CDR1 reads SQVTM; CDR2 reads ANQGSEA. The CDR3 totals 12 residues. V dropped 7 bases and J dropped 0 bases, with 9 bases sitting between them. The CDR3 DNA reads TGCAGCGCAGGACAGTACCAAGAGACCCAGTACTTC. Translating gives CSAGQYQETQYF.

This clone was counted between two and nine times. The genes are TRBV25-1 and TRBJ2-5, with 7 bases identical to TRBD1. V shed 5 bases, J shed 5 bases, and the junction held 5 bases outside the gene matches. The CDR3 covers 13 residues. The V gene's germline CDR1 is MGHDK and CDR2 SYGVNS. DNA of the CDR3: TGTGCCAGCAGTAGGGCAGGGGGTGAGACCCAGTACTTC. This codes for CASSRAGGETQYF.

The chain is built from TRBV30 and TRBJ1-5, with D uncertain. V dropped 2 bases and J dropped 5 bases, with 10 bases sitting between them. This CDR3 has 13 residues. Germline V gives CDR1 GTSNPN, CDR2 SVGIG (reference sequence). CDR3 coding DNA: TGTGCCTGGAGTCGGAGGGCAGATCAGCCCCAGCATTTT. It is translated as CAWSRRADQPQHF.

The gene calls are TRBV4-1 and TRBJ1-1; tentatively, D is TRBD1 (5 bases). The germline CDR1 and CDR2 sequences are MGHRA and YSYEKL. There are 18 residues in the CDR3. The V and J ends lost 0 bases and 3 bases respectively, with 20 bases between them. Here the CDR3 DNA reads TGCGCCAGCAGCCAAGATCCCCACGTCAGGGAAAGATACACTGAAGCTTTCTTT. Protein product: CASSQDPHVRERYTEAFF.

CDR3 in amino acids: CASRRFENYGYTF. The CDR3, as DNA: TGTGCCAGCAGAAGGTTCGAGAACTATGGCTACACCTTC. The V call is TRBV9, the J call TRBJ1-2, with D unresolved. Germline V gene sequence: CDR1 SGDLS, CDR2 YYNGEE. The CDR3 length is 13 residues. Trimming left V 5 bases short and J 2 bases short, with 10 bases between.

CDR3 in DNA: TGTGCCAGCAGCTTAGACATCAAAGGGGCCCAGTACTTC. It yields the protein CASSLDIKGAQYF. The chain is built from TRBV11-2 and TRBJ2-5; TRBD1 might be the D (5 bases). CDR3 length: 13 amino acids. Trimming cost V 0 bases and J 9 bases, with 11 bases left between them. The germline V gene has CDR1 SGHAT and CDR2 FQNNGV.

The rearrangement uses TRBV5-6 and TRBJ1-2; no reliable D call. The germline CDR1 and CDR2 sequences are SGHDT and YYEEEE. V was clipped by 1 base and J by 2 bases, with 9 bases between them. The CDR3 runs to 14 residues. This CDR3 reads CASSLTARNYGYTF. For the CDR3, the DNA is TGTGCCAGCAGCTTGACAGCGAGAAACTATGGCTACACCTTC.

In its sample, this clone was seen once. This chain joins TRBV4-3 and TRBJ2-2, with D hard to call. Germline-derived CDR1 and CDR2 are LGHNA and YSLEER. CDR3 length equals 15 residues. V lost 2 bases and J lost 0, with 7 bases in between. As DNA, the CDR3 is TGCGCCAGCAGCCAACCAGGAGCGAACACCGGGGAGCTGTTTTTT. This codes for CASSQPGANTGELFF.